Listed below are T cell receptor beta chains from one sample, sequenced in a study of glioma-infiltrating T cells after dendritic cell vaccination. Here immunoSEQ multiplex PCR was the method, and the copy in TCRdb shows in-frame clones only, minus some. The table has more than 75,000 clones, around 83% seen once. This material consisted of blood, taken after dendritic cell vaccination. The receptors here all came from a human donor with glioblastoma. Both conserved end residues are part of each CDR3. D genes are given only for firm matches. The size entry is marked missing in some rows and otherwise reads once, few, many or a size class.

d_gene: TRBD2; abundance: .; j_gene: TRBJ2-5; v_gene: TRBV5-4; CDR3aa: CASSLEAGGQETQYF; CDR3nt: TGTGCCAGCAGCTTGGAAGCGGGGGGCCAAGAGACCCAGTACTTC
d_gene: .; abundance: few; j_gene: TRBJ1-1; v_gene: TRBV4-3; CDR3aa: CASSQDEGAEAFF; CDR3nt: TGCGCCAGCAGCCAAGATGAAGGGGCTGAAGCTTTCTTT
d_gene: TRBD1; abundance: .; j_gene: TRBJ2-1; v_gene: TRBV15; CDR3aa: CATSIDRGRYNEQFF; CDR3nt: TGTGCCACCAGCATCGACAGGGGGCGGTACAATGAGCAGTTCTTC
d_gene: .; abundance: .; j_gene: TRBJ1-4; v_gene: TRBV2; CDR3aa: CASTSGQRNEKLFF; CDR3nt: TGTGCCAGCACTTCTGGACAGCGTAATGAAAAACTGTTTTTT
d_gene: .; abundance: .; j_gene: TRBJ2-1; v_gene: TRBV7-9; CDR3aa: CASSLEQGGGNEQFF; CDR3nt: TGTGCCAGCAGCTTAGAGCAGGGTGGTGGCAATGAGCAGTTCTTC
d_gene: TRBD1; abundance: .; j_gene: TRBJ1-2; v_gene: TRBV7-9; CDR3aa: CASSSTGGKGGYTF; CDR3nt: TGTGCCAGCAGCTCTACAGGGGGCAAGGGTGGCTACACCTTC
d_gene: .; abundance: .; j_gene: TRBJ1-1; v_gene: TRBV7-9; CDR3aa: CASSLEGLLNTEAFF; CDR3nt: TGTGCCAGCAGCCTAGAGGGACTCCTGAACACTGAAGCTTTCTTT
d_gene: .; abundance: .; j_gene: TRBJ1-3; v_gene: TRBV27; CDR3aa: CASSLSGGYGNTIYF; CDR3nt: TGTGCCAGCAGTTTATCGGGGGGGTATGGAAACACCATATATTTT
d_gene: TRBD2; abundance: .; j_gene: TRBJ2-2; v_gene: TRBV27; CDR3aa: CASSLWTGGLGELFF; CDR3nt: TGTGCCAGCAGTTTATGGACGGGGGGGCTCGGGGAGCTGTTTTTT
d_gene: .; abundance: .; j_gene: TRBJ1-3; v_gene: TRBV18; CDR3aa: CASSPAGRAGNTIYF; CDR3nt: TGTGCCAGCTCACCAGCAGGGCGCGCTGGAAACACCATATATTTT
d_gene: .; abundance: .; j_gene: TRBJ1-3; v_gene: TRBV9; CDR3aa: CASSHRGNIDSGNTIYF; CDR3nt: TGTGCCAGCAGCCACCGCGGAAACATAGACTCTGGAAACACCATATATTTT
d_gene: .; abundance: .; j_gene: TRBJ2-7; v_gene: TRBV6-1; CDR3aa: CASSENYEQYF; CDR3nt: TGTGCCAGCAGCGAGAATTACGAGCAGTACTTC
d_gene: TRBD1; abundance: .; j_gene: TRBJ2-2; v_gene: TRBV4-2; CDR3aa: CASSTGTGGTGELFF; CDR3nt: TGTGCCAGCAGCACCGGGACAGGCGGAACCGGGGAGCTGTTTTTT
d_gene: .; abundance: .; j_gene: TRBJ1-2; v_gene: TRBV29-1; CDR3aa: CSVEPGDKGYTF; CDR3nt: TGCAGCGTTGAACCCGGGGACAAGGGCTACACCTTC
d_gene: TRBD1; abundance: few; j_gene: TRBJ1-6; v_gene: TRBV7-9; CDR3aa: CASGRTGLDNSPLHF; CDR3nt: TGTGCCAGCGGCAGGACAGGGCTTGATAATTCACCCCTCCACTTT
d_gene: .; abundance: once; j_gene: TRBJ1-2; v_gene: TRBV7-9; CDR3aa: CASSLDTNYGYTF; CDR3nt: TGTGCCAGCAGTCTGGACACTAACTATGGCTACACCTTC
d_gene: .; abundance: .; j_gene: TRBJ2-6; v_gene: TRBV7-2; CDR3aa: CASRPKGAGTSSGANVLTF; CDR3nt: TGTGCCAGCAGACCCAAGGGGGCGGGGACGAGCTCTGGGGCCAACGTCCTGACTTTC
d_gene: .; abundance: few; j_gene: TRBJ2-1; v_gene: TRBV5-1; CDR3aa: CASSGGDGGNNEQFF; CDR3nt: TGCGCCAGCAGCGGCGGGGACGGAGGTAACAATGAGCAGTTCTTC
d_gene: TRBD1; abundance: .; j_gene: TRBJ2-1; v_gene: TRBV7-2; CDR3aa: CASSYDRGYGVEQFF; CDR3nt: TGTGCCAGCAGCTACGACAGGGGGTATGGGGTTGAGCAGTTCTTC
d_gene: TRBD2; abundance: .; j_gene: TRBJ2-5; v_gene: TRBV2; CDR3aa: CASSEEGGLVGETQYF; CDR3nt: TGTGCCAGCAGTGAAGAAGGGGGACTAGTTGGGGAGACCCAGTACTTC
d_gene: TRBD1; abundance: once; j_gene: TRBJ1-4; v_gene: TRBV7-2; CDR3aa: CASSLGGQGIEKLFF; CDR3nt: TGTGCCAGCAGCTTAGGGGGACAGGGGATTGAAAAACTGTTTTTT
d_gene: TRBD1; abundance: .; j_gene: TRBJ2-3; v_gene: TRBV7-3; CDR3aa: CASSIGQDTDTQYF; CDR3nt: TGTGCCAGCAGTATCGGACAGGACACAGATACGCAGTATTTT
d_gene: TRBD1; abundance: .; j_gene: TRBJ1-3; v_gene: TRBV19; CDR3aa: CASSATGTGNTIYF; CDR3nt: TGTGCCAGTAGTGCGACAGGGACTGGAAACACCATATATTTT
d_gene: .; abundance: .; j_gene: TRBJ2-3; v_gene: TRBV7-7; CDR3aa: CASSLGASGTDTQYF; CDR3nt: TGTGCCAGCAGCTTAGGGGCGTCAGGCACAGATACGCAGTATTTT
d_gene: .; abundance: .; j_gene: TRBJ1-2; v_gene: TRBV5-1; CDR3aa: CASSPGGSEGGYTF; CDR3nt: TGCGCCAGCAGCCCCGGGGGGTCTGAGGGTGGCTACACCTTC
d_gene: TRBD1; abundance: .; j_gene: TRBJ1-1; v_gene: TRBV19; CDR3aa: CASSPGTGNTEAFF; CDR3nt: TGTGCCAGTAGCCCCGGGACAGGTAACACTGAAGCTTTCTTT
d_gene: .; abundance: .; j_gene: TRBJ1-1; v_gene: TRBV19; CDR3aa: CASTLGRAEAFF; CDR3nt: TGTGCCAGTACCTTGGGGAGGGCTGAAGCTTTCTTT